Listed here is a single T cell receptor beta chain. Its antigen remains unknown. Germline V lookup: CDR1 MNHEY, CDR2 SVGAGI. Trimming left V 0 bases short and J 6 bases short, with 7 bases between. This CDR3 is built from 13 residues. The record originates from a study of identical twins. Study conclusions and caveats: A lower insertion count was a feature of abundant cord blood beta clonotypes, with no such feature in memory repertoires. Analyses of zero insertions could, in part, be confounded by invariant MAIT and iNKT cells.

Each CDR3 protein gets one entry after TCRdb re-called the 5' RACE reads with MiXCR. The repertoire consists of about 720,000 distinct CDR3 sequences, with about 20% occurring once and the leading ten covering over 10%. The data also belong to a second study, concerning T cells expressing NK-cell markers. That publication notes: Source material for TCR beta repertoires consisted of sorted CD3+CD56+NKG2C+, CD3+CD56+NKG2C- and CD3+CD56-NKG2C+ T cells. Dominant NKG2C+ clonotype frequencies of roughly 1.0-8% of CD8+ T cells were measured in over 5 donors.

The sequence derives from a woman younger than 30 in good health. Specimen: PBMCs. The chain employs TRBV6-5 and TRBJ2-3; D may be TRBD2 (6 bases). The CDR3 region has the DNA TGTGCCAGCAGTTACTCGGACTACGATACGCAGTATTTT. Translating it yields CASSYSDYDTQYF.